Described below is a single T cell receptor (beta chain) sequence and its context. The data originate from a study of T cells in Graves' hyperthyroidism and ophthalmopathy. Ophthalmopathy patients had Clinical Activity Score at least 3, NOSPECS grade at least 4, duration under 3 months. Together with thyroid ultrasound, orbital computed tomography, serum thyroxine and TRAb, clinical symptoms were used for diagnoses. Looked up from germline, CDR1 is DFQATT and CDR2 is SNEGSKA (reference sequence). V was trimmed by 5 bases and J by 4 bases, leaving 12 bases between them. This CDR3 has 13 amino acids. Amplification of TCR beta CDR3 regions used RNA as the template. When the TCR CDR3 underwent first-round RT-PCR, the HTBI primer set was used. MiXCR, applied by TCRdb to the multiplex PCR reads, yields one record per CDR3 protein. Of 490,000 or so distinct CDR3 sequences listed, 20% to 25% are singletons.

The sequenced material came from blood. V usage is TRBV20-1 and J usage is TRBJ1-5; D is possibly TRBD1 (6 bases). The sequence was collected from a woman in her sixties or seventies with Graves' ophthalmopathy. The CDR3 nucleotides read TGCAGTGCTTCCGACAGGAGGAATCAGCCCCAGCATTTT. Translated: CSASDRRNQPQHF.